These T cell receptor beta chains were read from a single sample in a study of CD8 T cells in Susac syndrome. In TCRdb, the immunoSEQ multiplex PCR reads were re-called with MiXCR into one record per CDR3 protein. The sample yields tens of thousands of distinct CDR3 sequences, approximately 96% seen once. The sequencing input was CD8+ T cells from PBMCs. Source of these receptors: a human donor with Susac syndrome. CDR3s include the opening cysteine and the closing phenylalanine or tryptophan. A D gene is named only where the DNA matches it firmly. Only part of the rows carry a size: once, few, many, or a class if the clone is expanded.

CDR3nt: TGCAGTGGCAACCGACAGGGTTACTACAATGAGCAGTTCTTC
CDR3aa: CSGNRQGYYNEQFF
d_gene: TRBD1
abundance: -
j_gene: TRBJ2-1
v_gene: TRBV20-1

CDR3nt: TGTGCCAGCAGTTCGAGCGTGGGGTATACAGATACGCAGTATTTT
CDR3aa: CASSSSVGYTDTQYF
d_gene: -
abundance: once
j_gene: TRBJ2-3
v_gene: TRBV27

CDR3nt: TGCAGCGTTGAGCGTCCAGGAAACACCATATATTTT
CDR3aa: CSVERPGNTIYF
d_gene: -
abundance: -
j_gene: TRBJ1-3
v_gene: TRBV29-1

CDR3nt: TGTGCCAGCAGCGCGTCCACCCCGGGACAGCGCTCCTACGAGCAGTACTTC
CDR3aa: CASSASTPGQRSYEQYF
d_gene: TRBD1
abundance: -
j_gene: TRBJ2-7
v_gene: TRBV9

CDR3nt: TGCGCCAGCAGCTTACAGACAGGGTCGAGTGAAAAACTGTTTTTT
CDR3aa: CASSLQTGSSEKLFF
d_gene: TRBD1
abundance: -
j_gene: TRBJ1-4
v_gene: TRBV5-1

CDR3nt: TGCAGTGGCCAGCAGGGCGGGGGTCAAGAGACCCAGTACTTC
CDR3aa: CSGQQGGGQETQYF
d_gene: TRBD2
abundance: -
j_gene: TRBJ2-5
v_gene: TRBV20-1

CDR3nt: TGTGCCAGCAGCTTAGCTACGGGGGTGGGGGCCAACGTCCTGACTTTC
CDR3aa: CASSLATGVGANVLTF
d_gene: -
abundance: -
j_gene: TRBJ2-6
v_gene: TRBV7-6

CDR3nt: TGTGCCAGCAGTCAGAGGACAGGGTGGGTGGACGAGCAGTACTTC
CDR3aa: CASSQRTGWVDEQYF
d_gene: TRBD1
abundance: -
j_gene: TRBJ2-7
v_gene: TRBV27

CDR3nt: TGTGCCAGCAGTGACCGGGACAGGCCCTCCTCTGGGGCCAACGTCCTGACTTTC
CDR3aa: CASSDRDRPSSGANVLTF
d_gene: TRBD1
abundance: -
j_gene: TRBJ2-6
v_gene: TRBV27

CDR3nt: TGTGCCAGCAGCATTAGCGGGGGGGCCTCCGGGGAGCTGTTTTTT
CDR3aa: CASSISGGASGELFF
d_gene: TRBD2
abundance: -
j_gene: TRBJ2-2
v_gene: TRBV9

CDR3nt: TGCAGCGTGAAGGGTCCCGGGGAGCTGTTTTTT
CDR3aa: CSVKGPGELFF
d_gene: -
abundance: -
j_gene: TRBJ2-2
v_gene: TRBV29-1

CDR3nt: TGTGCTAGTGGTTTGGTGGGGGGGGGCCAAGAGACCCAGTACTTC
CDR3aa: CASGLVGGGQETQYF
d_gene: TRBD2
abundance: -
j_gene: TRBJ2-5
v_gene: TRBV12-5

CDR3nt: TGTGCCAGCAGACGGAAAGGGTACAATGAGCAGTTCTTC
CDR3aa: CASRRKGYNEQFF
d_gene: -
abundance: -
j_gene: TRBJ2-1
v_gene: TRBV6-2/TRBV6-3

CDR3nt: TGCAGTGCACAGTCCCCGGGACAGGCCACAGATACGCAGTATTTT
CDR3aa: CSAQSPGQATDTQYF
d_gene: TRBD1
abundance: -
j_gene: TRBJ2-3
v_gene: TRBV20-1

CDR3nt: TGTGCCAGCAGCTCTTATCCCCGTGGGACAGGGTCCACCGGGGAGCTGTTTTTT
CDR3aa: CASSSYPRGTGSTGELFF
d_gene: TRBD1
abundance: -
j_gene: TRBJ2-2
v_gene: TRBV7-2

CDR3nt: TGTGCCAGCAGCCTCCAGTCCTACTATGGCTACACCTTC
CDR3aa: CASSLQSYYGYTF
d_gene: -
abundance: -
j_gene: TRBJ1-2
v_gene: TRBV11-2

CDR3nt: TGTGCCAGCAGCCCCACCGGGACAGGGGCCACTGAAGCTTTCTTT
CDR3aa: CASSPTGTGATEAFF
d_gene: TRBD1
abundance: -
j_gene: TRBJ1-1
v_gene: TRBV7-3

CDR3nt: TGTGCTAGTGGACCCCCCCCGGGACAGGGGGCTTCACCCCTCCACTTT
CDR3aa: CASGPPPGQGASPLHF
d_gene: TRBD1
abundance: -
j_gene: TRBJ1-6
v_gene: TRBV12-5

CDR3nt: TGCAGTGCTAGACAGGGGGCTCCCTACGAGCAGTACTTC
CDR3aa: CSARQGAPYEQYF
d_gene: TRBD1
abundance: -
j_gene: TRBJ2-7
v_gene: TRBV20-1

CDR3nt: TGCAGTGCTAGAGGCGGGCCTAGCACTATTAGCAATCAGCCCCAGCATTTT
CDR3aa: CSARGGPSTISNQPQHF
d_gene: -
abundance: -
j_gene: TRBJ1-5
v_gene: TRBV20-1

CDR3nt: TGTGCCAGCAGTTGGGGGACCAGGGGGCGCTTGCCAAAGACCCAGTACTTC
CDR3aa: CASSWGTRGRLPKTQYF
d_gene: TRBD1
abundance: once
j_gene: TRBJ2-5
v_gene: TRBV6-5

CDR3nt: TGTGCCAGCCAAATGGCGGGGGGATCCTACGAGCAGTACTTC
CDR3aa: CASQMAGGSYEQYF
d_gene: TRBD2
abundance: -
j_gene: TRBJ2-7
v_gene: TRBV3-1

CDR3nt: TGTGCCAGCAGCTCCGCGGAACCGAACACTGAAGCTTTCTTT
CDR3aa: CASSSAEPNTEAFF
d_gene: -
abundance: -
j_gene: TRBJ1-1
v_gene: TRBV6-1

CDR3nt: TGTGCCACCAGTGATTCCGACAGAGGGTCTTACAATGAGCAGTTCTTC
CDR3aa: CATSDSDRGSYNEQFF
d_gene: -
abundance: -
j_gene: TRBJ2-1
v_gene: TRBV24-1

CDR3nt: TGTGCCACCACTTCAGGGGATTCGAACACTGAAGCTTTCTTT
CDR3aa: CATTSGDSNTEAFF
d_gene: -
abundance: -
j_gene: TRBJ1-1
v_gene: TRBV10-3